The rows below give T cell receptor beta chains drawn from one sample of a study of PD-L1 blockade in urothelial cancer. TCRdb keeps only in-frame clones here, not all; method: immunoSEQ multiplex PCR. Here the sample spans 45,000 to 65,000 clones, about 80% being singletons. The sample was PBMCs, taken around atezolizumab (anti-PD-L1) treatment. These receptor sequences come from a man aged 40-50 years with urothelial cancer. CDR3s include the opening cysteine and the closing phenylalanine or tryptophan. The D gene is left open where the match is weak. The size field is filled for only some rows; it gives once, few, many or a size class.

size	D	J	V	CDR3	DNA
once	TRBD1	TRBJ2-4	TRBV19	CASTDRGAAKNIQYF	TGTGCCAGTACTGACAGGGGCGCAGCCAAAAACATTCAGTACTTC
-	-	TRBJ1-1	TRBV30	CAWSVQENTEAFF	TGTGCCTGGAGTGTACAAGAAAACACTGAAGCTTTCTTT
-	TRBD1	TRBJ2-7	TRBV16	CASSQTGQLGEQYF	TGTGCCAGCAGCCAGACGGGACAGCTAGGCGAGCAGTACTTC
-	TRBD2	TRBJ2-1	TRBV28	CASSAGLAGGAQQFF	TGTGCCAGCAGTGCGGGACTAGCGGGAGGGGCCCAGCAGTTCTTC
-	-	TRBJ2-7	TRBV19	CASSTTLGQRYEQYF	TGTGCCAGTAGTACAACCTTGGGGCAGCGCTACGAGCAGTACTTC
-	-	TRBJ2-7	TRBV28	CASRYRDFYEQYF	TGTGCCAGCAGATACCGGGACTTTTACGAGCAGTACTTC
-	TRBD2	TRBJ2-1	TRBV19	CASSIVSGSLEQFF	TGTGCCAGTAGTATAGTTAGCGGGAGTCTTGAGCAGTTCTTC
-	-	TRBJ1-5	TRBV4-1	CASSQEAARGQPQHF	TGCGCCAGCAGCCAAGAGGCAGCCAGGGGACAGCCCCAGCATTTT
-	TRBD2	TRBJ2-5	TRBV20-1	CSASGGETQYF	TGCAGTGCTAGCGGGGGGGAGACCCAGTACTTC
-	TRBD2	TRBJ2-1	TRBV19	CASSTGLAINEQFF	TGTGCCAGTAGTACGGGACTAGCGATAAATGAGCAGTTCTTC
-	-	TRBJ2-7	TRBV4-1	CASSQAEGFYEQYF	TGCGCCAGCAGCCAGGCGGAAGGATTCTACGAGCAGTACTTC
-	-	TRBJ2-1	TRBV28	CASSLKRGQFF	TGTGCCAGCAGTCTGAAAAGGGGGCAGTTCTTC
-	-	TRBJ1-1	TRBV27	CASSLHQVNTEAFF	TGTGCCAGCAGTTTACATCAGGTCAACACTGAAGCTTTCTTT
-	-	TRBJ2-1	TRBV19	CASRVSSYNEQFF	TGTGCCAGTAGGGTTAGCTCCTACAATGAGCAGTTCTTC
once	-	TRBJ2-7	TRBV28	CASRRGGGYEQYF	TGTGCCAGCAGAAGGGGAGGGGGCTACGAGCAGTACTTC
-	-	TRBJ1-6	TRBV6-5	CASSLAGPNSPLHF	TGTGCCAGCAGTTTAGCGGGGCCAAATTCACCCCTCCACTTT
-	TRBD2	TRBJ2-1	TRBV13	CASSLRREVYNEQFF	TGTGCCAGCAGCTTAAGGCGGGAGGTCTACAATGAGCAGTTCTTC
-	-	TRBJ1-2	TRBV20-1	CSAQRGYGYTF	TGCAGTGCTCAGAGAGGCTATGGCTACACCTTC
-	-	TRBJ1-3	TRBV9	CASSVGGRGSGNTIYF	TGTGCCAGCAGCGTAGGAGGCAGGGGATCCGGAAACACCATATATTTT
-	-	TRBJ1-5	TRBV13	CASSLRGIQPQHF	TGTGCCAGCAGCCTCCGGGGGATTCAGCCCCAGCATTTT
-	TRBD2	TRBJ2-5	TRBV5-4	CASSLGSGIQETQYF	TGTGCCAGCAGCTTGGGTAGCGGGATACAAGAGACCCAGTACTTC
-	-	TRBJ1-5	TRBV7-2	CASSLGIERAGSNQPQHF	TGTGCCAGCAGCTTAGGGATCGAAAGAGCAGGGAGCAATCAGCCCCAGCATTTT
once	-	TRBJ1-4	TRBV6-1	CASTPGGTANEKLFF	TGTGCCAGCACGCCGGGCGGGACCGCGAATGAAAAACTGTTTTTT
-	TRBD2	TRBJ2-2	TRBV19	CASSGLANTGELFF	TGTGCCAGCTCGGGACTAGCGAACACCGGGGAGCTGTTTTTT
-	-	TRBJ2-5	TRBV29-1	CSVGRTEETQYF	TGCAGCGTTGGTAGGACAGAAGAGACCCAGTACTTC
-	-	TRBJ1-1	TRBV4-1	CASSQDPGENTEAFF	TGCGCCAGCAGCCAAGATCCAGGGGAGAACACTGAAGCTTTCTTT
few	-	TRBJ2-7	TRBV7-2	CASSLGNRINEQYF	TGTGCCAGCAGCTTAGGTAACAGGATCAACGAGCAGTACTTC
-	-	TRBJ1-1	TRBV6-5	CASSYSRRSGTEAFF	TGTGCCAGCAGTTACTCTCGACGCAGCGGCACTGAAGCTTTCTTT
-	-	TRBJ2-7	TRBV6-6	CASSTKLEQYF	TGTGCCAGCAGTACTAAACTCGAGCAGTACTTC
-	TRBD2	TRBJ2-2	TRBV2	CASTPGGLAGGTGELFF	TGTGCCAGCACCCCTGGTGGACTAGCGGGAGGCACCGGGGAGCTGTTTTTT
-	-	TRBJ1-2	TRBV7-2	CASSPSGGKANYGYTF	TGTGCCAGCAGCCCGTCGGGAGGGAAAGCTAACTATGGCTACACCTTC
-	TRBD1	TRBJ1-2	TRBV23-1	CASSHRGAKANYGYTF	TGCGCCAGCAGCCACAGGGGAGCCAAAGCTAACTATGGCTACACCTTC
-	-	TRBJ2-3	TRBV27	CASSLNSGERVGDTDTQYF	TGTGCCAGCAGCCTAAACTCGGGAGAGCGGGTGGGGGACACAGATACGCAGTATTTT
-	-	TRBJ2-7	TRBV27	CASSHTGYEQYF	TGTGCCAGCAGCCACACAGGCTACGAGCAGTACTTC
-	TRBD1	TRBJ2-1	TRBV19	CASSIAADRGKFF	TGTGCCAGTAGTATAGCGGCGGACAGGGGGAAGTTCTTC
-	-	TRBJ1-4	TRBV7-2	CASSLALEKLFF	TGTGCCAGCAGCTTAGCCCTTGAAAAACTGTTTTTT